One sample yielded the 8 T cell receptor beta chains listed below, sequenced in a study of OX40 agonist ivuxolimab in advanced cancers. This table comes from immunoSEQ multiplex PCR, and its TCRdb copy is limited to in-frame clones, with some not included. The repertoire holds 90,000 or so clones, with 80% to 95% as singletons. This material consisted of CD4+ or CD8+ T cells sorted from blood, taken in a trial of the OX40 agonist ivuxolimab. The receptors come from an adult with an advanced solid tumor such as melanoma, head and neck, liver or kidney cancer.

The chain employs TRBV4-3 and TRBJ1-4, with D possibly being TRBD1 (5 bases). V was pared by 4 bases and J by 0 bases, with 12 bases between. This CDR3 is 16 amino acids long. Germline-derived CDR1 and CDR2 are LGHNA and YSLEER. The CDR3 loop reads CASSRHLGATNEKLFF. The CDR3 DNA is TGCGCCAGCAGCCGCCATTTAGGGGCAACTAATGAAAAACTGTTTTTT.

This chain uses TRBV2 with TRBJ1-4, with TRBD1 matching 9 bases. The CDR3 spans 13 residues. Germline loops: CDR1 SNHLY, CDR2 FYNNEI. Trimming removed 6 bases from V and 8 bases from J; junction bases left unmatched: 4. CDR3 protein: CASRGQGSEKLFF. The CDR3 region has the DNA TGTGCCAGCAGAGGACAGGGGAGCGAAAAACTGTTTTTT.

This rearrangement joins TRBV7-6 to TRBJ2-2; TRBD1 matches 8 bases. Trimming removed 5 bases from V and 1 base from J; junction bases left unmatched: 3. The CDR3 covers 15 residues. In germline, CDR1 is SGHVS, CDR2 FNYEAQ. The CDR3 sequence is CASSVDRVNTGELFF. Written as DNA, the CDR3 is TGTGCCAGCAGCGTGGACAGGGTGAACACCGGGGAGCTGTTTTTT.

The V call is TRBV18, the J call TRBJ1-6, with TRBD1 matching 7 bases. Germline CDR1 and CDR2: KGHSH and LQKENI. V lost 0 bases, J lost 7 bases, and 9 bases stayed unmatched. The CDR3 totals 17 residues. In DNA, the CDR3 is TGTGCCAGCTCACCACCCTATCGTATAGGGGGCAATTCACCCCTCCACTTT. It yields the protein CASSPPYRIGGNSPLHF.

This clone was seen repeatedly, ten times or more. V and J are TRBV7-2 and TRBJ1-1; D may be TRBD1 (5 bases). Germline values: CDR1 SGHTA, CDR2 FQGNSA. The CDR3 has 12 amino acids. The V and J ends lost 1 base and 7 bases respectively, with 7 bases between them. CDR3 protein: CASSLGGVEAFF. CDR3 DNA: TGTGCCAGCAGCTTAGGGGGGGTTGAAGCTTTCTTT.

The CDR3 reads CASSLALLDNYEQYF. Here the CDR3 DNA reads TGTGCCAGCAGCTTAGCCCTCCTCGACAACTACGAGCAGTACTTC. The V gene is TRBV11-2, the J gene TRBJ2-7; D is unclear. V lost 1 base and J lost 3, with 13 bases in between. Germline CDR1 SGHAT, CDR2 FQNNGV. This CDR3 contains 15 residues.

The chain couples TRBV28 to TRBJ1-2, with 9 bases aligning to TRBD1. V shed 5 bases, J shed 7 bases, and the junction held 5 bases outside the gene matches. Germline V lookup: CDR1 MDHEN, CDR2 SYDVKM. The CDR3 sequence is 13 residues long. CDR3: CASSLGQGVGYTF. CDR3 bases: TGTGCCAGCAGTCTGGGACAGGGTGTTGGCTACACCTTC.

V usage is TRBV29-1 and J usage is TRBJ1-1; maybe TRBD1 (5 bases). Germline CDR1 is SQVTM and CDR2 is ANQGSEA. The CDR3 totals 11 residues. Trimming removed 4 bases from V and 4 bases from J, with 7 bases in between. The CDR3 region has the DNA TGCAGCGTTGCGACAGCCACTGAAGCTTTCTTT. This translates into CSVATATEAFF.